This note documents a single T cell receptor (beta chain) sequence. This clone was counted between two and nine times. It has no known antigen specificity. No qualities accompany the bases; no much larger clone lies one base away. This entry is derived from a study of cytomegalovirus exposure and HLA in healthy donors (dated by TCRdb to 2017 to 2019). With respect to the entire study: According to an earlier analysis of around 600 of the donors, some 180 million T cells yielded some 110 million unique TCR beta sequences and roughly 280 Gb of sequence data. HLA typing covered class I and class II loci at four-digit resolution. Among the roughly 400 genotyped donors, under 90% belonged to the genetic ancestry cluster associated with self-reported Caucasian donors. Along with the roughly 670-subject first cohort, a separate validation cohort of more than 90 different subjects was used. An earlier analysis of about 620 of the donors applied high-throughput TCR beta sequencing to assess whether each TCR beta V gene segment acted as functional or pseudogenic. Donor age, sex, ethnicity and CMV serostatus were compiled together with the repertoire data. The study aimed to test whether signatures of past pathogen exposure could be identified by cataloging public T cell receptors. Among under 450 genotyped donors of the cohort, an average of approximately 250,000 unique TCR beta nucleotide sequences were sequenced per donor, roughly 18% of them non-productive. Rather than drawing on any new phenotypic data, the later analysis identified candidate immune exposures from TCR beta sequences and the way those sequences occurred across donors. Typing coverage varied by locus: roughly 629-630 donors for A, B, C, DRB1 and DQB1; roughly 510 for DQA1; some 610 for DPA1; roughly 450 for DPB1. A later analysis re-examined previously published TCR beta repertoires from just over 650 donors and added high-resolution HLA genotyping to investigate patterns of TCR occurrence. To predict cytomegalovirus infection status, the study combined high-throughput TCR immunosequencing, statistical association of individual TCRs with disease status, and machine learning. All discovery cohort repertoires had been generated on a single sequencing platform. About 5 DR-DQ haplotypes were handled as single units for association and clustering, since linkage in the cohort was strong. A later genetic analysis took genome-wide SNP genotypes for about 60% of the roughly 670 donors and used that subset as a discovery cohort. The study used immunosequencing to profile the T cell repertoires of around 600 subjects and linked those repertoires to cytomegalovirus serostatus. Roughly 300 gigabases of sequencing data and approximately 84 million unique TCR sequences were included in an early release covering 550 to 800 HLA-typed donors. The paper's findings and limits, for the study overall: A later analysis found that HLA-associated TCR beta chains were more clonally expanded and had lower generation probabilities than equally common non-associated chains. In a later genetic analysis, fewer N-insertions in productive TCRs were reported among donors in an Asian-associated ancestry cluster than the approximately 710-donor mean. While some public TCRs were present in many individuals, most TCR sequences turned up only very rarely across donors. The authors suggested that the approach could potentially be extended to other disease states and immunological phenotypes. In an earlier analysis of 587 of the donors, most TCR beta V segments were observed in productive rearrangements about 87% or about 30% of the time, broadly matching IMGT annotations. CMV serostatus was the only immune exposure information available for the cohort. Because counts were too low, roughly 18 rarely observed V segments, including chromosome 9 orphons, were left out of the earlier analysis of roughly 600 of the donors. A further reported finding was that TCR beta sequences accurately predicted the HLA-A and HLA-B alleles for most subjects in the first cohort. When HLA alleles, especially DR and DQ, strongly co-occurred, attributing TCR associations to individual alleles was difficult. In vitro tests confirmed that three of the cytomegalovirus-associated TCR beta chains recognize cytomegalovirus antigens. The classifier was reported to diagnose cytomegalovirus status with high specificity and sensitivity in both the original cohort and the validation cohort. In a later analysis, TCR association rates were found to vary across HLA loci, with the most associated TCRs seen for DRB1 alleles and the fewest for HLA-C alleles. A later analysis reported that several top co-occurrence clusters appeared linked to parvovirus B19, influenza, CMV and Epstein-Barr virus. The cohort was sequenced for TCR beta chains only, and without alpha or paired-chain data the features that could be detected were limited. The 87-base-pair reads could not distinguish some IMGT-functional V segments, including TRBV6-2 and TRBV6-3, so those segments were excluded. In a later analysis, some 18,000 TCR beta sequences were associated with specific HLA alleles at a false discovery rate of 0.05. In a later genetic analysis, a missense DCLRE1C variant was associated with V-gene and J-gene trimming of TCR beta chains, and the association was replicated in an independent cohort. Most CMV-associated TCR beta chains appeared to be HLA-restricted in a later analysis, and the HLA associations seemed to be driven largely by CMV exposure. Presence/absence analyses assumed roughly uniform sequencing depth across donors, an assumption that may not hold. Correlated functional status among segregating V segments might be attributable to linkage disequilibrium, but an unknown experimental factor could not be ruled out. Because HLA typing was unavailable for some donors at each locus, only the typed subset was used in association tests. A cluster of highly shared sequence variants was judged likely to be a technical artifact of the sequencing pipeline. The study listed 150 to 200 TCR beta chains as associated with cytomegalovirus.

Counted from cysteine to phenylalanine, this CDR3 has 16 amino acids. Only the CDR3 DNA is retained, 48 bases long and in frame from the first base. The germline V gene (reference sequence) yields MNHEY for CDR1 and SMNVEV for CDR2. The junction shows trimming of 2 bases on V and 1 base on J, plus 12 bases between the germline ends. The cohort comprised 666 healthy bone marrow donors. All cohort members were sampled while nominally healthy, although unrecorded immune exposures were likely present. The donor tested CMV seropositive, placing the donor among the roughly 300 seropositive members of the cohort. Every donor gave a peripheral blood sample, and the peripheral blood mononuclear cells from that sample were used for TCR beta sequencing. Genomic DNA was extracted from the blood cell samples with the Qiagen DNeasy Blood Extraction Kit. Receptor libraries were prepared by the immunoSEQ multiplex PCR assay. A mixture of 60 forward primers for TCR Vbeta segments and 13 reverse primers for TCR Jbeta segments was used in the multiplex PCR. A multiplex PCR assay on genomic DNA amplified the CDR3 region of rearranged TCR beta genes. The amplified TCR beta libraries were sequenced on the Illumina HiSeq System as 87-base-pair reads. Under the source paper's analysis protocol: A later analysis tallied roughly 76 million unique TCR beta chains across the 600 to 700 repertoires, and 10 million to 11 million of those chains were shared by two or more donors. A nearest-neighbor algorithm error-corrected the raw reads and collapsed the reads into unique sequences, merging closely related sequences to remove PCR and sequencing errors. To assign V, D and J gene segments, CDR3 sequences were aligned to IMGT reference sequences. For a sequence to be retained, a match of at least six nucleotides to both a V gene segment and a J gene segment was required. Rearrangements were called productive when the CDR3 lacked stop codons and stayed in frame with V and J; all others were non-productive. CDR3 was defined by IMGT convention, running from the second conserved V-encoded cysteine to the conserved J-encoded phenylalanine. The earlier analysis of about 590 of the donors excluded sequences that lacked an unambiguous match to a single V gene segment. An earlier analysis of roughly 590 of the donors called V segments functional above 56.7% productive rearrangements and segregating when the between-donor standard deviation exceeded 5%. A statistical classification framework was built for diagnosing cytomegalovirus status from the catalog of TCR beta chain sequences. In a later analysis, V and J genes were assigned by comparing TCR nucleotide sequences against IMGT/GENE-DB human TR gene sequences. Using the TCRdist pipeline, a later analysis assigned CDR3 sequences along with most-parsimonious VDJ recombination scenarios. A later analysis defined each TCR beta chain by its CDR3 amino acid sequence plus V-gene family, and excluded reads lacking a unique V-gene family. As a way to deal with suspected cross-contamination and a sequencing artifact, a later analysis dropped over 550 nucleotide sequences that were highly shared and had low generation probability. For each public chain, a later analysis derived a clonal expansion index from normalized ranks of inferred template counts within each repertoire. A later analysis computed generation probabilities with a VDJ recombination model fitted to out-of-frame rearrangements, and checked the results against IGoR. In a later analysis, TCR-TCR, TCR-HLA and TCR-CMV co-occurrence was scored with hypergeometric tests, and a repertoire-size bias correction was applied to TCR pairs. False discovery rates were estimated in a later analysis by permuting HLA or CMV assignments 20 times. In a later analysis, co-occurring TCRs were grouped using DBSCAN, with TCRdist sequence similarity added in when clustering inside HLA-allele-positive subsets. For co-occurrence clustering, repertoires with fewer than 30,000 or more than 120,000 public chains were excluded, along with roughly 5 repertoires with anomalous nucleotide sharing. TCRdb stores this immuneACCESS table with in-frame sequences only. Part of the clones is absent; in the studies checked, under half of the shortfall reflects unresolved V genes, and no reason is known for the rest. That table gives V, J and clone size, and the DNA gave D and trimming. The sample includes under 150,000 clones, with over 75% observed a single time. 5% to 6% of the sample belongs to the ten largest clones.

The sequence links TRBV27 to TRBJ1-3; matching of 6 bases hints at TRBD1 as the D gene. This sequence was found in a woman aged 25 to 39 in good health and CMV-seropositive. Sample: PBMCs. CDR3 region: CASSLKTGGSGNTIYF. The DNA reads as follows: TGTGCCAGCAGTTTAAAGACAGGAGGATCTGGAAACACCATATATTTT.